This T cell receptor beta chain was captured in a study of patients and donors after allogeneic stem cell transplantation. TCRdb itself ran the RT-PCR reads through MiXCR, one entry per CDR3 protein. The table records about a million distinct CDR3 sequences, 15% to 20% of them present only once. This clonotype appeared a few times. This CDR3 has 20 amino acids. V lost 0 bases and J lost 7; bases outside the gene matches: 16. The chain uses TRBV12-3 or TRBV12-4 and TRBJ2-1; 12 bases map to TRBD2. The sample was blood, either unsorted or a sorted T cell fraction (not recorded which). This sequence originates from a human donor who was either an allogeneic HSCT recipient or a stem cell or donor lymphocyte infusion donor (not recorded which). It is not recorded whose cells these are; they may come from a transplant donor. CDR3 residues: CASSLANLAGGPWGENEQFF. The CDR3 DNA sequence: TGTGCCAGCAGTTTAGCGAACCTAGCGGGGGGGCCATGGGGAGAAAATGAGCAGTTCTTC.